This T cell receptor beta chain derives from a study of blood T cell repertoires in COVID-19. Looking at the study overall: The United States, Italy and Spain provided the acute and convalescent COVID-19 samples.

As processed by the authors: The assay estimated nucleated cells by amplifying reference gene primers. Profiled with immunoSEQ multiplex PCR; TCRdb holds only in-frame clones, not every one. From that table come the V and J calls and clone size; the DNA was used to work out D and trimming. The table lists about 140,000 clones, approximately 88% of them singletons, with around 5.1% in the top ten. V lost 9 bases to trimming and J lost 6 bases; unmatched junction nucleotides: 12. The CDR3 contains 14 residues. CDR1 and CDR2 from the germline V gene are LNHDA and SQIVND (reference sequence). Each participant's cohort was designated according to participant-reported clinical history.

The chain joins TRBV19 to TRBJ2-3; 7 positions agree with TRBD1. This sequence was found in a man aged 70-80 years who had been exposed to COVID-19. The material sequenced was PBMCs or T cells enriched from blood (not recorded which). Written as DNA, the CDR3 is TGTGCCAGCTCGCCGACAGGGTACACGGATACGCAGTATTTT. Translated: CASSPTGYTDTQYF.